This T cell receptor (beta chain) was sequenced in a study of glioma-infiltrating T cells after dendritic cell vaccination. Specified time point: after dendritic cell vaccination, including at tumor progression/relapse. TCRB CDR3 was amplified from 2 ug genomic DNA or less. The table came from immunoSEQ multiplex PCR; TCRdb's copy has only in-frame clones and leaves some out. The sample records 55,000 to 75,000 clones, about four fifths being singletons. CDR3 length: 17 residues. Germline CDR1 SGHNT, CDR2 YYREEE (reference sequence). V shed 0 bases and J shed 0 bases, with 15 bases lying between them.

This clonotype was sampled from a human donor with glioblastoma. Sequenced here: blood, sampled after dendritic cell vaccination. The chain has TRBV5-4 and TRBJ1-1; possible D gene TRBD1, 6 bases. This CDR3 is CASSLGPSDRLNTEAFF. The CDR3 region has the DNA TGTGCCAGCAGCTTGGGGCCGTCGGACAGATTGAACACTGAAGCTTTCTTT.